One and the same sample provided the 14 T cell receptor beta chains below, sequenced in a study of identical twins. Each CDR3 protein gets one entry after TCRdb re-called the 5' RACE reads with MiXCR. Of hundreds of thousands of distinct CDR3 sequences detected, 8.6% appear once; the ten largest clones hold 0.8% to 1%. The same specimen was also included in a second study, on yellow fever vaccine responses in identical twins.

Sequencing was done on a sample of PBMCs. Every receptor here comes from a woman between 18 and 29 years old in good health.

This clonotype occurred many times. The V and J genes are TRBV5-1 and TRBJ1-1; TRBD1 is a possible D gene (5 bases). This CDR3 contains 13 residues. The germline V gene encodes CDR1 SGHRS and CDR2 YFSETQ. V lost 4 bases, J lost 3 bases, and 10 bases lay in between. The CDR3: CASSHWGDTEAFF. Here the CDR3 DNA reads TGCGCCAGCAGCCACTGGGGGGACACTGAAGCTTTCTTT.

Written as DNA, the CDR3 is TGTGCCAGTGGCGGAGGGAGGGCCTTCCAGGAGACCCAGTACTTC. Translation gives CASGGGRAFQETQYF. The chain links TRBV7-9 to TRBJ2-5, with 7 bases that match TRBD2. J was trimmed by 5 bases and V by 9 bases; bases with no gene match: 15. This CDR3 is 15 amino acids long. In germline, CDR1 is SEHNR, CDR2 FQNEAQ (reference sequence).

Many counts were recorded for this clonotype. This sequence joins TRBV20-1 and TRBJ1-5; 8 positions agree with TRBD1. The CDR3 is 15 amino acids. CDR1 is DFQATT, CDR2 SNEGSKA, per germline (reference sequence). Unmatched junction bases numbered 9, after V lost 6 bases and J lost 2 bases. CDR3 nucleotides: TGCAGTGCCGCTCGAGAACAGGGGGGCAATCAGCCCCAGCATTTT. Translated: CSAAREQGGNQPQHF.

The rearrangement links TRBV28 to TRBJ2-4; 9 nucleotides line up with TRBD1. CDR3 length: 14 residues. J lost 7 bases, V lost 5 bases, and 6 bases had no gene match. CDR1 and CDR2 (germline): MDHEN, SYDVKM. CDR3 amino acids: CASSLGQGSNIQYF. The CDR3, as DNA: TGTGCCAGCAGTCTAGGACAGGGGTCGAACATTCAGTACTTC.

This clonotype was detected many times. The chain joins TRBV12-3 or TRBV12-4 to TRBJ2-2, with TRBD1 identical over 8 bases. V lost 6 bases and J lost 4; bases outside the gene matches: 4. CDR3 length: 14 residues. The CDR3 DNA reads TGTGCCAGCAGAGGACAGGGAGGCACCGGGGAGCTGTTTTTT. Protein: CASRGQGGTGELFF.

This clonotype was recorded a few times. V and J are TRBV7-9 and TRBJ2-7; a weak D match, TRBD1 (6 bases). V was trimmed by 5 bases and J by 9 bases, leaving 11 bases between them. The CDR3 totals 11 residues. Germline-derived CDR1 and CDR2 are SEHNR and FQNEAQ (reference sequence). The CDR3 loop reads CASSQGSGQYF. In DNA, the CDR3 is TGTGCCAGCAGCCAGGGGTCAGGGCAGTACTTC.

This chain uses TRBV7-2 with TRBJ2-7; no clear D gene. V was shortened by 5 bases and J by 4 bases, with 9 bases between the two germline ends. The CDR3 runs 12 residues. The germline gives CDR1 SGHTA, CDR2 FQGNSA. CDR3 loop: CASSQIGYEQYF. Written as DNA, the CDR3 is TGTGCCAGCAGCCAGATAGGATACGAGCAGTACTTC.

CDR3 in DNA: TGTGCCAGCGAGGGTTACAATCAGCCCCAGCATTTT. Encoded protein: CASEGYNQPQHF. The chain uses TRBV2 and TRBJ1-5; D is uncertain. This CDR3 has 12 residues. V lost 8 bases and J lost 3, with 8 bases in between. The germline gives CDR1 SNHLY, CDR2 FYNNEI.

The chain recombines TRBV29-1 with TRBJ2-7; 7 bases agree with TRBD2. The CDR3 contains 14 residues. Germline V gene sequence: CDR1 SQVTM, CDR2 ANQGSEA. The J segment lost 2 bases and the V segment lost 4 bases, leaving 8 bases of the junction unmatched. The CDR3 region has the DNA TGCAGCGTTGTTCTTGCGGGAGATCCCTACGAGCAGTACTTC. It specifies CSVVLAGDPYEQYF.

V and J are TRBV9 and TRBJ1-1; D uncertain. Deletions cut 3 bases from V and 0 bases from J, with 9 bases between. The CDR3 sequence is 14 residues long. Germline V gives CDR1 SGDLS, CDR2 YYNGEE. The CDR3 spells CASSDPGVNTEAFF. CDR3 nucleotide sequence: TGTGCCAGCAGCGATCCAGGCGTGAACACTGAAGCTTTCTTT.

CDR3 sequence reads: CSVGQGVPDTQYF. The CDR3 coding sequence is TGCAGCGTGGGACAGGGGGTACCAGATACGCAGTATTTT. This rearrangement joins TRBV29-1 to TRBJ2-3; the match to TRBD1 covers 11 bases. The length of the CDR3 is 13 residues. V dropped 6 bases and J dropped 4; count of bases not matched to a gene: 3. Germline V gene sequence: CDR1 SQVTM, CDR2 ANQGSEA.

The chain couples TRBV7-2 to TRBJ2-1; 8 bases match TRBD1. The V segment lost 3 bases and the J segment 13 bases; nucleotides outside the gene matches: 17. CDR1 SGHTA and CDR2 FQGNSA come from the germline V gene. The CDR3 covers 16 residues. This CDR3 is CASSFGDRTGLSTQFF. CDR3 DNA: TGTGCCAGCAGCTTTGGGGACAGGACAGGTTTGTCCACCCAGTTCTTC.

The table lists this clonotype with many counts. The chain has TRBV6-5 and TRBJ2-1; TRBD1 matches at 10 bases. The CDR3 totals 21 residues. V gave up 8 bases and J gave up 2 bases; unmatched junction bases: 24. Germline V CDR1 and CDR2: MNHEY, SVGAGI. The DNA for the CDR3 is TGTGCCAGCCTCGACCCCCCCGGGACAGGGGTCGAGGGTTCAACCTACAATGAGCAGTTCTTC. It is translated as CASLDPPGTGVEGSTYNEQFF.

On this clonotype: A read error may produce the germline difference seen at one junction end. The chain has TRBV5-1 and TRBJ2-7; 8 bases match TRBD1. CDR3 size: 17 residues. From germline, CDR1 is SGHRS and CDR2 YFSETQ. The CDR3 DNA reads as TGCGCCGGCAGCTTGGCCCTAAGACAGGGGCGGGCCTACGAGCAGTACTTC. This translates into CAGSLALRQGRAYEQYF.